The rows below give T cell receptor beta chains drawn from one sample of a study of identical twins. TCRdb recomputed calls from the 5' RACE reads with MiXCR, one row per CDR3 protein. The repertoire holds fewer than 250,000 distinct CDR3 sequences, with less than 10% as singletons. Sequencing was performed on memory (CD45RO+) T cells sorted from blood. The receptors derive from a woman aged 18-35 years in good health. CDR3s include the opening cysteine and the closing phenylalanine or tryptophan. The order of the fields is clone size, J gene, D gene, V gene, CDR3 DNA, CDR3 protein. D genes are given only for firm matches. A clone size is listed for some rows: how often the clone was seen (once, few, many), or a class if it is expanded.

clone_size: NA
j_call: TRBJ1-1
d_call: NA
v_call: TRBV5-1
cdr3_nt: TGCGCCAGCAGCTTGGACGCAGGGGCCGTGAACACTGAAGCTTTCTTT
cdr3_aa: CASSLDAGAVNTEAFF

clone_size: few
j_call: TRBJ2-3
d_call: TRBD2
v_call: TRBV20-1
cdr3_nt: TGCAGTGCCCGCCCGGGGGGTAGGACAGATACGCAGTATTTT
cdr3_aa: CSARPGGRTDTQYF

clone_size: few
j_call: TRBJ2-2
d_call: NA
v_call: TRBV29-1
cdr3_nt: TGCAGCGTTGAAGGGACATCGGACGGGGAGCTGTTTTTT
cdr3_aa: CSVEGTSDGELFF

clone_size: few
j_call: TRBJ1-1
d_call: NA
v_call: TRBV12-3/TRBV12-4
cdr3_nt: TGTGCCAGCAGTTTCTCGGCCAGCTGGGGCACTGAAGCTTTCTTT
cdr3_aa: CASSFSASWGTEAFF

clone_size: many
j_call: TRBJ2-3
d_call: TRBD2
v_call: TRBV9
cdr3_nt: TGTGCCAGCAGCTCCGTCCTAGCGGAGGGAGATACGCAGTATTTT
cdr3_aa: CASSSVLAEGDTQYF

clone_size: NA
j_call: TRBJ1-1
d_call: NA
v_call: TRBV12-3/TRBV12-4
cdr3_nt: TGTGCCAGCAACCCCAGGAGAGGGCCAGCTTTCTTT
cdr3_aa: CASNPRRGPAFF

clone_size: few
j_call: TRBJ2-7
d_call: NA
v_call: TRBV20-1
cdr3_nt: TGCAGTGCCCAGTCAACCCCACGCTACGAGCAGTACTTC
cdr3_aa: CSAQSTPRYEQYF

clone_size: NA
j_call: TRBJ2-1
d_call: TRBD2
v_call: TRBV2
cdr3_nt: TGTGCCAGCAGTGAATGGGGGAGGGGTGAGCAGTTCTTC
cdr3_aa: CASSEWGRGEQFF

clone_size: few
j_call: TRBJ2-7
d_call: TRBD1
v_call: TRBV12-3/TRBV12-4
cdr3_nt: TGTGCCAGCAGCACCCCCGCCGGGACAGGGACCTACGAGCAGTACTTC
cdr3_aa: CASSTPAGTGTYEQYF

clone_size: few
j_call: TRBJ2-1
d_call: NA
v_call: TRBV11-3
cdr3_nt: TGTGCCAGCAGCCATCAGGCGGGGACGGGCTACAATGAGCAGTTCTTC
cdr3_aa: CASSHQAGTGYNEQFF

clone_size: few
j_call: TRBJ2-2
d_call: TRBD1
v_call: TRBV18
cdr3_nt: TGTGCCAGCTCACCACCGGGTAGGGGGCGAACCGTCGGGGAGCTGTTTTTT
cdr3_aa: CASSPPGRGRTVGELFF

clone_size: few
j_call: TRBJ2-7
d_call: TRBD2
v_call: TRBV20-1
cdr3_nt: TGCAGTGCTATAGTACCCTTAGCGGGAGGCGAGCAGTACTTC
cdr3_aa: CSAIVPLAGGEQYF

clone_size: NA
j_call: TRBJ2-1
d_call: NA
v_call: TRBV20-1
cdr3_nt: TGCAGTGCCCAAGACGGCGATGAGCAGTTCTTC
cdr3_aa: CSAQDGDEQFF

clone_size: NA
j_call: TRBJ2-2
d_call: NA
v_call: TRBV7-9
cdr3_nt: TGTGCCAGCAGCTTAAGGGGCAGCGAAAACACCGGGGAGCTGTTTTTT
cdr3_aa: CASSLRGSENTGELFF

clone_size: NA
j_call: TRBJ1-1
d_call: TRBD1
v_call: TRBV2
cdr3_nt: TGTGCCAGCACCGGACAGGGAGGGAGGACTGAAGCTTTCTTT
cdr3_aa: CASTGQGGRTEAFF

clone_size: many
j_call: TRBJ2-3
d_call: NA
v_call: TRBV5-1
cdr3_nt: TGCGCCAGCAAAGAGGGAATAGGGAGCACAGATACGCAGTATTTT
cdr3_aa: CASKEGIGSTDTQYF

clone_size: NA
j_call: TRBJ2-5
d_call: NA
v_call: TRBV5-1
cdr3_nt: TGCGCCAGCAGCCCAATGGGAGGCGTCCAAGAGACCCAGTACTTC
cdr3_aa: CASSPMGGVQETQYF

clone_size: few
j_call: TRBJ2-7
d_call: NA
v_call: TRBV7-9
cdr3_nt: TGTGCCAGCGGTTTACAGGTCCACGAGCAGTACTTC
cdr3_aa: CASGLQVHEQYF

clone_size: NA
j_call: TRBJ2-7
d_call: NA
v_call: TRBV12-3/TRBV12-4
cdr3_nt: TGTGCCGGCAGTTTATCGGGGCGTGGGCAGTACTTC
cdr3_aa: CAGSLSGRGQYF

clone_size: few
j_call: TRBJ2-1
d_call: TRBD2
v_call: TRBV5-4
cdr3_nt: TGTGCCAGCAGCTTGGCCAGGACTAGCGGGGACAATGAGCAGTTCTTC
cdr3_aa: CASSLARTSGDNEQFF

clone_size: many
j_call: TRBJ2-7
d_call: TRBD1
v_call: TRBV20-1
cdr3_nt: TGCAGTGCCGGGACAACAGGGGGCATGGCCTACGAGCAGTACTTC
cdr3_aa: CSAGTTGGMAYEQYF

clone_size: many
j_call: TRBJ2-6
d_call: NA
v_call: TRBV20-1
cdr3_nt: TGCAGTGCTAGCGGGACCGGTCGGGCCAACGTCCTGACTTTC
cdr3_aa: CSASGTGRANVLTF

clone_size: few
j_call: TRBJ2-5
d_call: NA
v_call: TRBV27
cdr3_nt: TGTGCCAGCAGTTTAACCCAGCGCGGTGAGACCCAGTACTTC
cdr3_aa: CASSLTQRGETQYF

clone_size: NA
j_call: TRBJ2-1
d_call: NA
v_call: TRBV4-3
cdr3_nt: TGCGCCAGCAGCCAAGTATCCAGGGGGGGACTCAATGAGCAGTTCTTC
cdr3_aa: CASSQVSRGGLNEQFF

clone_size: few
j_call: TRBJ1-1
d_call: NA
v_call: TRBV20-1
cdr3_nt: TGCAGTGCTAGCAACCCCCGAGGAGCTTTCTTT
cdr3_aa: CSASNPRGAFF

clone_size: NA
j_call: TRBJ1-2
d_call: NA
v_call: TRBV20-1
cdr3_nt: TGCAGTGCGATCTCGCCTAACTATGGCTACACCTTC
cdr3_aa: CSAISPNYGYTF

clone_size: few
j_call: TRBJ2-7
d_call: NA
v_call: TRBV5-1
cdr3_nt: TGCGCCAGCAGCTTGGGCCGGGGCCTCAACAACGAGCAGTACTTC
cdr3_aa: CASSLGRGLNNEQYF

clone_size: few
j_call: TRBJ2-5
d_call: TRBD2
v_call: TRBV7-9
cdr3_nt: TGTGCCAGCAGCTTCGGTCCTAACGGGGGGGACCAAGAGACCCAGTACTTC
cdr3_aa: CASSFGPNGGDQETQYF

clone_size: few
j_call: TRBJ1-6
d_call: NA
v_call: TRBV5-1
cdr3_nt: TGCGCCAGCAGCCCCCTGAACCCCGGGGGTAGTTCACCCCTCCACTTT
cdr3_aa: CASSPLNPGGSSPLHF

clone_size: many
j_call: TRBJ2-1
d_call: TRBD2
v_call: TRBV5-1
cdr3_nt: TGCGCCAGCACCTTCGGGGGAGGGTTGGGCAATGAGCAGTTCTTC
cdr3_aa: CASTFGGGLGNEQFF

clone_size: NA
j_call: TRBJ2-3
d_call: NA
v_call: TRBV2
cdr3_nt: TGTGCCAGCAGGCGGGGCAGAGGCGATACGCAGTATTTT
cdr3_aa: CASRRGRGDTQYF